These T cell receptor beta chains were read from a single sample in a study of identical twins. TCRdb ran MiXCR on the 5' RACE reads and lists one entry per CDR3 protein. The sample contains under 1 million distinct CDR3 sequences, more than 9% of which appear only once. In addition, the sample was reused for a study of yellow fever vaccine responses in identical twins.

The sequenced material came from PBMCs. The origin of the receptors is a woman between 18 and 29 years old in good health. Both conserved end residues are part of each CDR3. D genes are given only for firm matches. Not every row has a clone size; where given, it reads once, few, many or a size class.

TRBV7-8	NA	TRBJ2-2	TRBD2	TGTGCCAGCAGCCATAGCTGGGGGGGGGACTTCACCGGGGAGCTGTTTTTT	CASSHSWGGDFTGELFF
TRBV10-3	NA	TRBJ1-6	NA	TGTGCCATCAGTCCAGGGGACGGGGGTTCACCCCTCCACTTT	CAISPGDGGSPLHF
TRBV29-1	NA	TRBJ2-3	TRBD2	TGCAGCGTTGATGGACTAGCGGGAGGGCCCCCTGATACGCAGTATTTT	CSVDGLAGGPPDTQYF
TRBV4-1	many	TRBJ2-1	NA	TGCGCCAGCAGCCAAGTGGTGCCATCGAGCTCCTACAATGAGCAGTTCTTC	CASSQVVPSSSYNEQFF
TRBV12-3/TRBV12-4	many	TRBJ2-1	NA	TGTGCCAGCTACCACCGGGACTTCCCCAATGAGCAGTTCTTC	CASYHRDFPNEQFF
TRBV4-1	NA	TRBJ2-1	NA	TGCGCCAGCAGCCAACGGGCGGATACACAATACAATGAGCAGTTCTTC	CASSQRADTQYNEQFF
TRBV27	once	TRBJ2-6	NA	TGTGCCAGCAGTTCACAGAGCTCTGGGGTCAACGTCCTGACTTTC	CASSSQSSGVNVLTF
TRBV5-1	NA	TRBJ2-3	TRBD1	TGCGCCAGCAGCTTGGGACAGGGCGAGGGTACGCAGTATTTT	CASSLGQGEGTQYF
TRBV25-1	many	TRBJ2-5	NA	TGTGCCAGCACGACTTCGTACCAAGAGACCCAGTACTTC	CASTTSYQETQYF
TRBV19	NA	TRBJ1-2	NA	TGTGCCAGTAGTATAGTTGGGTCCTATGGCTACACCTTC	CASSIVGSYGYTF
TRBV20-1	few	TRBJ2-1	TRBD2	TGCAGTGCCCCCCCCGGGACTAGCGGGATCAGAGGTGAGCAGTTCTTC	CSAPPGTSGIRGEQFF
TRBV2	NA	TRBJ2-2	NA	TGTGCCAGCAGTGAGGAGGGAACCGGGGAGCTGTTTTTT	CASSEEGTGELFF
TRBV10-3	NA	TRBJ1-1	NA	TGTGCCATCAGTGAGAACCCCCCGGCCAGCCCGAACACTGAAGCTTTCTTT	CAISENPPASPNTEAFF
TRBV7-3	few	TRBJ2-1	TRBD2	TGTGCCAGCAGTCAAAAAACAATAGCGGGAGAGCAGTTCTTC	CASSQKTIAGEQFF
TRBV3-1	many	TRBJ1-5	NA	TGTGCCAGCAGCCATATGGACAGCGCTCAGCCCCAGCATTTT	CASSHMDSAQPQHF
TRBV3-1	many	TRBJ2-2	NA	TGTGCCAGCAGCCGCGTAAACGGGGAGCTGTTTTTT	CASSRVNGELFF
TRBV18	NA	TRBJ1-1	TRBD1	TGTGCCAGCTCACCACTCCGGGACAGGGTCGTGAACACTGAAGCTTTCTTT	CASSPLRDRVVNTEAFF
TRBV4-1	few	TRBJ2-7	NA	TGCGCCAGCAGCCACTCCCGCGAGCAGTACTTC	CASSHSREQYF
TRBV7-8	few	TRBJ2-2	NA	TGTGCCAGCAGCTCCCTACCGGGGCCTGTCGGGGAGCTGTTTTTT	CASSSLPGPVGELFF
TRBV28	few	TRBJ2-1	NA	TGTGCCAGCAGTTTCGACCCCAAGACTAGTATGTCCTTC	CASSFDPKTSMSF
TRBV27	NA	TRBJ2-3	TRBD2	TGTGCCAGCAGGATAGCCGGGACTAGCGCAGATACGCAGTATTTT	CASRIAGTSADTQYF
TRBV29-1	NA	TRBJ2-1	TRBD2	TGCAGCGTTGAATTTCCTAGCGGGAGGGCCTTTTTATCCTACAATGAGCAGTTCTTC	CSVEFPSGRAFLSYNEQFF
TRBV10-3	few	TRBJ1-6	TRBD1	TGTGCCATCACCCCGGGGGGACAGATAAATTCACCCCTCCACTTT	CAITPGGQINSPLHF
TRBV20-1	many	TRBJ1-1	NA	TGCAGTGTTGGCACCTCGGTAGACAAGAGGAACACTGAAGCTTTCTTT	CSVGTSVDKRNTEAFF
TRBV5-5	many	TRBJ2-1	NA	TGTGCCAGCAGTTTAGGGGGGACTACCTACAATGAGCAGTTCTTC	CASSLGGTTYNEQFF
TRBV6-1	few	TRBJ1-3	NA	TGTGCCAGCAGGGCCGGTCCGAACGGAGGAAACACCATATATTTT	CASRAGPNGGNTIYF
TRBV2	many	TRBJ1-4	NA	TGTGCCAGCAGTCCTAACCCGCCCGGGACCAATCGGGAAAAACTGTTTTTT	CASSPNPPGTNREKLFF
TRBV11-2	NA	TRBJ1-1	TRBD1	TGTGCCAGCAGCTTGGACAGGGAAGACACTGAAGCTTTCTTT	CASSLDREDTEAFF
TRBV5-1	few	TRBJ1-1	TRBD1	TGCGCCAGCAGCCCTCAGGGGGCCCACACTGAAGCTTTCTTT	CASSPQGAHTEAFF
TRBV27	NA	TRBJ2-7	NA	TGTGCCAGCAGTCTTTGGGGGAACTACGAGCAGTACTTC	CASSLWGNYEQYF
TRBV6-6	many	TRBJ2-7	NA	TGTGCCAGCAGATCTGGGAACGAGCAGTACTTC	CASRSGNEQYF
TRBV5-1	few	TRBJ2-5	TRBD1	TGCGCCAGCAGCTTTGGCAGGGGGTCTGAGACCCAGTACTTC	CASSFGRGSETQYF
TRBV7-8	few	TRBJ2-3	NA	TGTGCCAGCAGCTTAGCGGGGGGCGTTGATACGCAGTATTTT	CASSLAGGVDTQYF
TRBV28	few	TRBJ1-1	NA	TGTGCCAGCAGTCCACCTCTATTGGGGCTTCGCGGAGCTTTCTTT	CASSPPLLGLRGAFF
TRBV24-1	few	TRBJ2-5	TRBD1	TGTGCCACCAGTGATTTGCCGGGACAGGGGAAAGAGACCCAGTACTTC	CATSDLPGQGKETQYF
TRBV12-3/TRBV12-4	many	TRBJ2-5	TRBD2	TGTGCCAGCAGTTTAAGCCGGCTTCGGACTAGCGGAAAAGAGACCCAGTACTTC	CASSLSRLRTSGKETQYF
TRBV12-3/TRBV12-4	many	TRBJ2-4	TRBD1	TGTGCCAGCAGTTCCCGGACAGGGGGCACCAAAAACATTCAGTACTTC	CASSSRTGGTKNIQYF
TRBV2	NA	TRBJ2-7	NA	TGTGCCAGCAGTGATTTTAACGAGCAGTACTTC	CASSDFNEQYF
TRBV5-5	many	TRBJ1-1	NA	TGTGCCAGCAGCTGGGGACAAAATGAAGCTTTCTTT	CASSWGQNEAFF
TRBV29-1	NA	TRBJ2-4	TRBD1	TGCAGCGTCAGGGGGCGGCTGGCCAAAAACATTCAGTACTTC	CSVRGRLAKNIQYF